The sequence of this T cell receptor beta chain was determined in a study of shared clonotypes between healthy human individuals. About the research overall: CD8 memory received one plate per donor, CD8 naive two, CD4 memory three and CD4 naive three.

For every subset, genomic DNA was evenly distributed across several immunoSEQ plates. Generated by immunoSEQ multiplex PCR, the TCRdb table keeps only in-frame clones and is missing some. The table lists millions of clones, approximately 90% of them singletons. Overall study results and limits: Clonotype sharing across several donors was observed for 4% to 6.5% of naive CD4 clonotypes. In the sorted subsets, rarefaction showed sequencing was incomplete despite large depth.

The CDR3 contains 14 residues. Trimming removed 0 bases at V and 1 base at J, with 9 bases between. CDR1 and CDR2 (germline): GTSNPN, SVGIG (reference sequence). Regarding this clone: No antigen is known for it.

The chain has TRBV30 and TRBJ1-1; D might be TRBD1 (5 bases). Sequenced sample: naive CD4+ T cells sorted from blood. Regarding subset: CD45RA+ positively selected. The clonotype was recovered from a man younger than 35 in good health. The CDR3 protein is CAWSVRGRNTEAFF. CDR3 nucleotides: TGTGCCTGGAGTGTAAGGGGCAGGAACACTGAAGCTTTCTTT.